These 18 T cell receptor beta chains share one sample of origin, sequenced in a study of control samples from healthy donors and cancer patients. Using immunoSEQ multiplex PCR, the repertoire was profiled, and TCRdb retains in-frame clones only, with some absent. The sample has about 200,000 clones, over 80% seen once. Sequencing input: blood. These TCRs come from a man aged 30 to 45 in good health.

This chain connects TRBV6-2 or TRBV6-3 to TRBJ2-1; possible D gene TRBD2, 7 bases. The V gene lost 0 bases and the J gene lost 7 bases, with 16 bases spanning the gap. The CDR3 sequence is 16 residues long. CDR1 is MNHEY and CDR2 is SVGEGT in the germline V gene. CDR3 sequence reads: CASSYSTAGAANEQFF. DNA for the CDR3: TGTGCCAGCAGTTACTCCACCGCGGGGGCCGCAAATGAGCAGTTCTTC.

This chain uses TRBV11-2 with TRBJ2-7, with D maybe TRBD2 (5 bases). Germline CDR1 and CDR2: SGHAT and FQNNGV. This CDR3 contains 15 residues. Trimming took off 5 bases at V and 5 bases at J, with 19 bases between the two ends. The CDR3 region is CASSLGYRGFDEQYF. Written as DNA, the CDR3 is TGTGCCAGCAGCCTAGGGTATCGGGGTTTCGACGAGCAGTACTTC.

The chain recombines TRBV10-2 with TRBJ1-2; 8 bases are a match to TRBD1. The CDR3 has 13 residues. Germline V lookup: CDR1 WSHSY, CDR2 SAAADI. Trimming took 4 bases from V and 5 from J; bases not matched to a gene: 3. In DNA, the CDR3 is TGCGCCAGCAGTGGACAGGGGTGGTATGGCTACACCTTC. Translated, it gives CASSGQGWYGYTF.

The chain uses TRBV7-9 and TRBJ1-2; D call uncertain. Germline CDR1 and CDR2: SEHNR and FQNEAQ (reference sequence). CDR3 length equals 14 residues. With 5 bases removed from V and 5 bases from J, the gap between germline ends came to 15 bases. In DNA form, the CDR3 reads TGTGCCAGCAGCCGCCTAAAGGAGGGATATGGCTACACCTTC. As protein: CASSRLKEGYGYTF. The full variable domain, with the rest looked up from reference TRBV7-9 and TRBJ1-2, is DTGVSQNPRHKITKRGQNVTFRCDPISEHNRLYWYRQTLGQGPEFLTYFQNEAQLEKSRLLSDRFSAERPKGSFSTLEIQRTEQGDSAMYLCASSRLKEGYGYTFGSGTRLTVV.

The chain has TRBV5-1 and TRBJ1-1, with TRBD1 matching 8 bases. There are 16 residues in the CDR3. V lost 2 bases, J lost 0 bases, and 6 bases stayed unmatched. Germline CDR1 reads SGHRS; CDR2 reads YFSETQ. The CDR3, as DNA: TGCGCCAGCAGCTTCAGTGACAGGGGTCTGAACACTGAAGCTTTCTTT. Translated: CASSFSDRGLNTEAFF.

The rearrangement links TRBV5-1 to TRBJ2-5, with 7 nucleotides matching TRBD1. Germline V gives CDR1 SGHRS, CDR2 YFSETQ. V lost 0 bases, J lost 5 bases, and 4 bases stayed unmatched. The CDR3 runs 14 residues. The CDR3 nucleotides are TGCGCCAGCAGCTTGGAAGACAGGGAGGAGACCCAGTACTTC. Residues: CASSLEDREETQYF.

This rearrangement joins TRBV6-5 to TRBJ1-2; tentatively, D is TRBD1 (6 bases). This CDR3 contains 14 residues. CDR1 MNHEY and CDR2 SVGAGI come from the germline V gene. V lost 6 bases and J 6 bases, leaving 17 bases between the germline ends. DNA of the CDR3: TGTGCCAGCAGCTCCTTACAGGGTATGAATGGCTACACCTTC. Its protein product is CASSSLQGMNGYTF.

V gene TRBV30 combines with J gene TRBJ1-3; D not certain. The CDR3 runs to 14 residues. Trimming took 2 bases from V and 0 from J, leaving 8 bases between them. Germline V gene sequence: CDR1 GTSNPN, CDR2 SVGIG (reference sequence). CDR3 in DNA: TGTGCCTGGAGTACGGGCCTCTCTGGAAACACCATATATTTT. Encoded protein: CAWSTGLSGNTIYF.

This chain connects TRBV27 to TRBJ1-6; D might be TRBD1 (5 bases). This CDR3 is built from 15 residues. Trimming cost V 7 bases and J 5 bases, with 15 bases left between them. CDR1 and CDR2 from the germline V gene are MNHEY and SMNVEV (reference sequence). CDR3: CASTLSAGHNSPLHF. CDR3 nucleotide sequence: TGTGCCAGCACCCTATCGGCAGGGCATAATTCACCCCTCCACTTT.

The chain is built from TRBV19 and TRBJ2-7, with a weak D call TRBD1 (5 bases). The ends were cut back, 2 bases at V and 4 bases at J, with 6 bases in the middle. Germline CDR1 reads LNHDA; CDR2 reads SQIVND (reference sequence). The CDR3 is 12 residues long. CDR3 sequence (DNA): TGTGCCAGTAGTATACAGGGTTACGAGCAGTACTTC. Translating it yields CASSIQGYEQYF.

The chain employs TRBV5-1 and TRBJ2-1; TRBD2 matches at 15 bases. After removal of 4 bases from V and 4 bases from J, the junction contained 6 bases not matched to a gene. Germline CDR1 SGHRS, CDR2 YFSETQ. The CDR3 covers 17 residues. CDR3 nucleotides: TGCGCCAGCAGCCCGAGGGGACTAGCGGGGGGTTACAATGAGCAGTTCTTC. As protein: CASSPRGLAGGYNEQFF.

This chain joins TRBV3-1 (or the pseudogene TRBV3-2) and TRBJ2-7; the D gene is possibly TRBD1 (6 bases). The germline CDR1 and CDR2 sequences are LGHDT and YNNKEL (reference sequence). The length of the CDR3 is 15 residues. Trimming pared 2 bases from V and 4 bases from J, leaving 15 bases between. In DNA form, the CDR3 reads TGTGCCAGCAGCCAAAGTCCAGGGGTGGGGTACGAGCAGTACTTC. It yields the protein CASSQSPGVGYEQYF.

The DNA for the CDR3 is TGTGCCTGGAAGGGGAGGTCGGATGAGCAGTTCTTC. Its translation is CAWKGRSDEQFF. This chain joins TRBV30 and TRBJ2-1, with TRBD2 as a possible D gene (6 bases). The CDR3 runs 12 residues. V was pared by 4 bases and J by 8 bases, with 12 bases between. Germline V gene data show CDR1 as GTSNPN and CDR2 as SVGIG (reference sequence).

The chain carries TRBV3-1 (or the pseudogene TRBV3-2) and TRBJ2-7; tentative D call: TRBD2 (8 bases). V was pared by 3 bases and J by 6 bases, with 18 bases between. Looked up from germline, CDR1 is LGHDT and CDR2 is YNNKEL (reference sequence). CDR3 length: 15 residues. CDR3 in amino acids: CASSQHDRAGGEQYF. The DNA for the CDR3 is TGTGCCAGCAGCCAGCATGACAGGGCGGGGGGCGAGCAGTACTTC.

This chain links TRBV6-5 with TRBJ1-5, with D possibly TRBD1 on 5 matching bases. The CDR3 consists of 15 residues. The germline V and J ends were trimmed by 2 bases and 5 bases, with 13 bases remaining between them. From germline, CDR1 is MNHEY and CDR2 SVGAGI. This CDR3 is CASSYGGVSDQPQHF. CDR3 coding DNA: TGTGCCAGCAGTTACGGGGGGGTATCGGATCAGCCCCAGCATTTT.

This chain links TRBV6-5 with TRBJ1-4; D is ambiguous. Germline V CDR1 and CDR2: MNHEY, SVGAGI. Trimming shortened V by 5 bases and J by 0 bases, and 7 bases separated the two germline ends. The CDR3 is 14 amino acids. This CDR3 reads CASSPTPTNEKLFF. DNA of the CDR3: TGTGCCAGCAGTCCCACCCCAACTAATGAAAAACTGTTTTTT.

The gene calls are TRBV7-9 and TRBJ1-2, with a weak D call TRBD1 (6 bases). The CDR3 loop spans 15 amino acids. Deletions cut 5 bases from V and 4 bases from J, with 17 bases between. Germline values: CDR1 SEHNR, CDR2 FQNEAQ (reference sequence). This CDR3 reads CASSAITGYGYGYTF. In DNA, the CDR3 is TGTGCCAGCAGCGCGATTACAGGGTACGGCTATGGCTACACCTTC.

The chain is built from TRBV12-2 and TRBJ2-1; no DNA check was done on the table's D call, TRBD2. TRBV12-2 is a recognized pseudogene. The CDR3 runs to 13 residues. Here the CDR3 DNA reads TGTGCAAGTCGCTTTCGAGTCTACAATGAGCAGTTCTTC. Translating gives CASRFRVYNEQFF.